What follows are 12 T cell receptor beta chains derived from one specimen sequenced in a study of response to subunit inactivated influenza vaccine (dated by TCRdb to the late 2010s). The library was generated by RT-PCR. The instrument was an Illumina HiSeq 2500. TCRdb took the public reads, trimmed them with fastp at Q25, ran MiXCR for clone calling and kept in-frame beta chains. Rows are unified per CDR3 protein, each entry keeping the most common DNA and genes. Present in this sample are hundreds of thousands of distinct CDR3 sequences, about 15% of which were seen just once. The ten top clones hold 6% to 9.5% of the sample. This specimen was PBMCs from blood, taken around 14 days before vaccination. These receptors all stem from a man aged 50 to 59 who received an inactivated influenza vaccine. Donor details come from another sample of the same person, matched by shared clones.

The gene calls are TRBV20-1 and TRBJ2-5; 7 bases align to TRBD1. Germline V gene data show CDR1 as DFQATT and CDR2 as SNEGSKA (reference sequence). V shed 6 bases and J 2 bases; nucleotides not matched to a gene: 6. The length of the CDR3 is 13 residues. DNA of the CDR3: TGCAGTGCCATCAGGACAGGTCAAGAGACCCAGTACTTC. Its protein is CSAIRTGQETQYF.

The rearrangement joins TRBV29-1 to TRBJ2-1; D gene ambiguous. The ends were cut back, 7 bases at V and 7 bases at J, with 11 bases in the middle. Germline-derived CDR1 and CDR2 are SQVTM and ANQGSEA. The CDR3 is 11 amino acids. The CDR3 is CSGVGPNEQFF. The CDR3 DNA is TGCAGCGGAGTAGGGCCTAATGAGCAGTTCTTC.

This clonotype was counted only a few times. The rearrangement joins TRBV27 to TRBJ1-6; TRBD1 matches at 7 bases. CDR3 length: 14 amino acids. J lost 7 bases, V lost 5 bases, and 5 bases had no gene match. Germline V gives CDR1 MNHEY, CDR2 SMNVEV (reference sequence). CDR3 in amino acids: CASSPDRINSPLHF. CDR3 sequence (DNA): TGTGCCAGCAGTCCGGACAGGATCAATTCACCCCTCCACTTT.

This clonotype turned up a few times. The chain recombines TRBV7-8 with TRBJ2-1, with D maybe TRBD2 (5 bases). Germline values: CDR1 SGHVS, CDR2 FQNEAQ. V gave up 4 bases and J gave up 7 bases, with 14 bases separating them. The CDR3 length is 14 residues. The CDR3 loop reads CASSYYLEENEQFF. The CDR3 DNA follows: TGTGCCAGCAGCTATTATCTGGAGGAGAATGAGCAGTTCTTC. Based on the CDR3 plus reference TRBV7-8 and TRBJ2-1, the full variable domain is GAGVSQSPRYKVAKRGQDVALRCDPISGHVSLFWYQQALGQGPEFLTYFQNEAQLDKSGLPSDRFFAERPEGSVSTLKIQRTQQEDSAVYLCASSYYLEENEQFFGPGTRLTVL.

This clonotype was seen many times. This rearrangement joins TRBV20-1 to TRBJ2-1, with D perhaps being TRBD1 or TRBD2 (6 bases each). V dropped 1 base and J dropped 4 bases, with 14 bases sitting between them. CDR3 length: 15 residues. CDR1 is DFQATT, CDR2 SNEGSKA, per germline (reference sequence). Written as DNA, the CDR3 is TGCAGTGCTAGAGTGAACTCGGGGGCATACAATGAGCAGTTCTTC. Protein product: CSARVNSGAYNEQFF.

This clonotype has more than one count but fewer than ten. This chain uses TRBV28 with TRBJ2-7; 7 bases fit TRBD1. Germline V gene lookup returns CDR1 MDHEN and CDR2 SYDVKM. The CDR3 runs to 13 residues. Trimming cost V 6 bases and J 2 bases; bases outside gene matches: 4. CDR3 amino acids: CASRGTETYEQYF. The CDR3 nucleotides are TGTGCCAGCAGGGGGACAGAGACCTACGAGCAGTACTTC.

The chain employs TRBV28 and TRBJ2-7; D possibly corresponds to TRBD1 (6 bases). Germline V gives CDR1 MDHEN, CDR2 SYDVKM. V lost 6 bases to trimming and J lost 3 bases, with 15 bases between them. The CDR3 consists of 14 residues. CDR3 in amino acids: CASRPTGLGYEQYF. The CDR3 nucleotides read TGTGCCAGCAGGCCTACAGGGCTCGGCTACGAGCAGTACTTC.

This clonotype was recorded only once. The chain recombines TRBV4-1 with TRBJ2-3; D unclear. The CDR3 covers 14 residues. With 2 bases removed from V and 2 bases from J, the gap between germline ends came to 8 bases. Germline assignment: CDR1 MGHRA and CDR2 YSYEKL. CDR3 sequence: CASSQKEFTDTQYF. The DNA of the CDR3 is TGCGCCAGCAGCCAAAAGGAATTCACAGATACGCAGTATTTT.

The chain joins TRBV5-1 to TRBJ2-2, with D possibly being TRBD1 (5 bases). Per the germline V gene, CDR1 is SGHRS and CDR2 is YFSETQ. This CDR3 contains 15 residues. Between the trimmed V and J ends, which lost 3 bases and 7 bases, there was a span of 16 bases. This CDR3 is CASSSRQGSNGELFF. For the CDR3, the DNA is TGCGCCAGCAGCTCAAGGCAGGGTTCGAACGGGGAGCTGTTTTTT.

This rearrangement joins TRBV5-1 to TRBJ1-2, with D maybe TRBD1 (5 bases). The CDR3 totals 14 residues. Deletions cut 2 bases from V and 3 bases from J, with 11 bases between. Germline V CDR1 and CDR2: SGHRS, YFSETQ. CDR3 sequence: CASSFRRDDYGYTF. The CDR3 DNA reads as TGCGCCAGCAGCTTCCGCAGGGACGACTATGGCTACACCTTC.

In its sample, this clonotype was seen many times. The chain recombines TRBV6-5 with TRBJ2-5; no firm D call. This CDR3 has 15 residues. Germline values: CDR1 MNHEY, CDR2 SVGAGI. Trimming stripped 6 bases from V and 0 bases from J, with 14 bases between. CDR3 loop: CASSYIVGYQETQYF. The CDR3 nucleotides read TGTGCCAGCAGCTACATTGTGGGGTACCAAGAGACCCAGTACTTC.

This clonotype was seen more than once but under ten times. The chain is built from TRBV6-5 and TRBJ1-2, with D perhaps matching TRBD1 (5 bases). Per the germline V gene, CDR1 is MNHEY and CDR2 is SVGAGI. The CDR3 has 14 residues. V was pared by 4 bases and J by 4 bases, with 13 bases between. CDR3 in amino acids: CASSWGTGGYGYTF. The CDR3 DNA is TGTGCCAGCAGTTGGGGGACGGGAGGCTATGGCTACACCTTC.